The rows below give T cell receptor beta chains drawn from one sample of a study of T cell repertoires in cytomegalovirus infection. Antigens of these TCRs are unknown. TCRdb reprocessed the reads with MiXCR, giving one entry per CDR3 protein. The sample lists 700,000 to 950,000 distinct CDR3 sequences, roughly 33% occurring once. Sequencing was performed on cultured CD8+ T cells from PBMCs, taken from culture after CMV antigen stimulation. The receptors were gathered from a human donor in good health (CMV status not recorded). Some clones in this sample may be carry-over from other donors' samples. The CDR3 runs from the conserved cysteine through the conserved F or W. A D gene is named only where the DNA matches it firmly. Some rows mark clone size as missing; the rest say once, few, many or name a class of expanded clone.

CDR3nt | CDR3aa | abundance | v_gene | d_gene | j_gene
TGTGCCAGCAGCTTAACGCCGGGACACACCGGCGGCTACACCTTC | CASSLTPGHTGGYTF | many | TRBV7-6 | - | TRBJ1-2
TGTGCCAGCAGCTTAGAGGCAGCGCTATACAATGAGCAGTTCTTC | CASSLEAALYNEQFF | many | TRBV7-2 | - | TRBJ2-1
TGTGCCAGCAGTTACGCACAGGGAGGCACAGATACGCAGTATTTT | CASSYAQGGTDTQYF | few | TRBV6-5 | - | TRBJ2-3
TGTGCCAGCAGCCTAGTAGGGACTAGCGGGGGGAGCACAGATACGCAGTATTTT | CASSLVGTSGGSTDTQYF | few | TRBV7-6 | TRBD2 | TRBJ2-3
TGTGCCAGCAGGTCTGGGATATACCAAGAGACCCAGTACTTC | CASRSGIYQETQYF | - | TRBV7-2 | - | TRBJ2-5
TGCGCCAGCAGCTTCACAACCGGGACGGAGAGCAATGAGCAGTTCTTC | CASSFTTGTESNEQFF | - | TRBV5-1 | - | TRBJ2-1
TGTGCCAGCAGTGACACGCAGGCCTTAGGGAATGAGCAGTTCTTC | CASSDTQALGNEQFF | - | TRBV6-2/TRBV6-3 | - | TRBJ2-1
TGCAGTGCTACACACCGGGGTTGGGAGCAGTATTTT | CSATHRGWEQYF | few | TRBV20-1 | - | TRBJ2-3
TGTGCCAGCAGCGGTACTATCGGGGGAGGGGAGCAGTTCTTC | CASSGTIGGGEQFF | - | TRBV9 | TRBD2 | TRBJ2-1
TGTGCCAGCAGCGTAGGACTGATGGAAAGCACCATATATTTT | CASSVGLMESTIYF | - | TRBV9 | - | TRBJ1-3
TGCAGCGTTGAAACGGCAGGGCTCGACTATGGCTACACCTTC | CSVETAGLDYGYTF | - | TRBV29-1 | - | TRBJ1-2
TGTGCCAGCAGTGATGGACAATTGGGCGTCAATCAGCCCCAGCATTTT | CASSDGQLGVNQPQHF | - | TRBV2 | - | TRBJ1-5
TGCGCCAGCAGCCCCGCTAGCGGGGGGGACGTCGATGTGCAGTTCTTC | CASSPASGGDVDVQFF | - | TRBV5-1 | TRBD2 | TRBJ2-1
TGTGCCAGCGGGGGCGGGGGGGCTTACAATGAGCAGTTCTTC | CASGGGGAYNEQFF | - | TRBV27 | TRBD2 | TRBJ2-1
TGCAGTGCTAGAGATCGTGGGGGGCCATCCTACGAGCAGTACTTC | CSARDRGGPSYEQYF | - | TRBV20-1 | - | TRBJ2-7
TGCTCCATTGAGGGAACTAGCGGTTCCTACAATGAGCAGTTCTTC | CSIEGTSGSYNEQFF | few | TRBV29-1 | TRBD2 | TRBJ2-1
TGTGCCAGCAGTGAATGGGGGCCGCCAATACGAGATACGCAGTATTTT | CASSEWGPPIRDTQYF | few | TRBV6-1 | - | TRBJ2-3
TGTGCCAGCAGCCCCTGGGACAGAGGGGAGGATACGCAGTATTTT | CASSPWDRGEDTQYF | - | TRBV7-9 | TRBD1 | TRBJ2-3
TGTGCCAGCAGTGAATATGGGACTAGGGGGGAGGAGCAGTACTTC | CASSEYGTRGEEQYF | few | TRBV6-1 | TRBD2 | TRBJ2-7
TGTGCCAGCAGTTACCCTGACCAGTATTTT | CASSYPDQYF | - | TRBV6-8 | - | TRBJ2-3
TGTGCCAGCAGCACCGCGGACGGGACGGGGAATGAGCAGTTCTTC | CASSTADGTGNEQFF | many | TRBV7-2 | - | TRBJ2-1
TGTGCCAGCAGTGTCTCCCATGTTCACACCGGGGAGCTGTTTTTT | CASSVSHVHTGELFF | many | TRBV2 | - | TRBJ2-2
TGCAGTGCCCCGACTAGCGGGGACCCCCAAGAGACCCAGTACTTC | CSAPTSGDPQETQYF | - | TRBV20-1 | TRBD2 | TRBJ2-5
TGTGCCAGCAGTTACTTCTCGGCAGTTAACACTGAAGCTTTCTTT | CASSYFSAVNTEAFF | - | TRBV6-6 | - | TRBJ1-1
TGCAGTGCTCTTTGGACTAGCTCCACAGATACGCAGTATTTT | CSALWTSSTDTQYF | - | TRBV20-1 | TRBD2 | TRBJ2-3
TGTGCCAGCAGCTTAGGACCGTACTCTGGAAACACCATATATTTT | CASSLGPYSGNTIYF | few | TRBV7-9 | - | TRBJ1-3
TGTGCCAGCAGTCTACAGGGCTTGGTCGGAGATACGCAGTATTTT | CASSLQGLVGDTQYF | - | TRBV27 | - | TRBJ2-3
TGTGCCAGCAGTATCGGGGAGGGGACCACTGAAGCTTTCTTT | CASSIGEGTTEAFF | - | TRBV5-4 | - | TRBJ1-1
TGTGCCAGCAGTATGGACAGTACCTCCTACGAGCAGTACTTC | CASSMDSTSYEQYF | few | TRBV27 | - | TRBJ2-7
TGTGTCAGCAGCCCGGGGTCTGAAAAACTGTTTTTT | CVSSPGSEKLFF | once | TRBV6-5 | - | TRBJ1-4
TGTGCCAGTAGTATCTCAGGGGGCTTCAACTATGGCTACACCTTC | CASSISGGFNYGYTF | few | TRBV19 | TRBD1 | TRBJ1-2
TGTGCCAGCAGCCAAGTAGGAGGGTTCCGTGAGACCCAGTACTTC | CASSQVGGFRETQYF | - | TRBV14 | - | TRBJ2-5
TGTGCCAGCAGCCCTCGGGAGACCCCTGGCACAGATACGCAGTATTTT | CASSPRETPGTDTQYF | - | TRBV11-3 | - | TRBJ2-3
TGTGCCAGCACCCTAGGTTCTGAAGCTTTCTTT | CASTLGSEAFF | - | TRBV4-2 | - | TRBJ1-1
TGTGCCAGTAGTCTCCAGGGACAGGGGGCTCTTGAGCAGTACTTC | CASSLQGQGALEQYF | few | TRBV19 | TRBD1 | TRBJ2-7
TGTGCCAGCAGCCAAATAGGGGGGGCGGGGGGGCTCCACAATGAGCAGTTCTTC | CASSQIGGAGGLHNEQFF | - | TRBV4-2 | TRBD2 | TRBJ2-1
TGCAGTGCTTGGCAAAGGGGAGAAAACATTCAGTACTTC | CSAWQRGENIQYF | - | TRBV20-1 | - | TRBJ2-4
TGTGCCATCCGGGGAGGGACGAACACTGAAGCTTTCTTT | CAIRGGTNTEAFF | - | TRBV6-2/TRBV6-3 | - | TRBJ1-1
TGTGCCAGCAGCCCAGAAAACTACAATGAGCAGTTCTTC | CASSPENYNEQFF | few | TRBV7-9 | - | TRBJ2-1
TGTGCCAGCAGCTTATCCCTCGGACAGGGAAAAGCTGAAGCTTTCTTT | CASSLSLGQGKAEAFF | many | TRBV7-9 | TRBD1 | TRBJ1-1
TGTGCCAGCAGTTTAAACGGGTACACCGGGGAGCTGTTTTTT | CASSLNGYTGELFF | once | TRBV28 | - | TRBJ2-2
TGTGCCAGCACCCCCGCTTGGCAGGGAACTAGGGGGGCCAACGTCCTGACTTTC | CASTPAWQGTRGANVLTF | few | TRBV7-9 | - | TRBJ2-6
TGTGCCCTTATCCACGCGGATTCGAACACCGGGGAGCTGTTTTTT | CALIHADSNTGELFF | many | TRBV7-2 | - | TRBJ2-2
TGTGCCAGCAGCTCGCTTCCTGCAACTAATGAAAAACTGTTTTTT | CASSSLPATNEKLFF | - | TRBV7-6 | - | TRBJ1-4
TGTGCCAGCACCCCCCCGAGGAGTGGGGGTTTAGGGAACACTGAAGCTTTCTTT | CASTPPRSGGLGNTEAFF | many | TRBV7-8 | - | TRBJ1-1
TGTGCCAGCAGCTTGGAGGGGGACAGGGTGTCCTACGAGCAGTACTTC | CASSLEGDRVSYEQYF | - | TRBV5-6 | TRBD1 | TRBJ2-7
TGTGCCAGCAGTTTCTCCCTCGTGGGACTCAGCACAGATACGCAGTATTTT | CASSFSLVGLSTDTQYF | few | TRBV28 | - | TRBJ2-3
TGTGCCAGCCCTATTAAGGGTACGGGTGGCTACACCTTC | CASPIKGTGGYTF | - | TRBV2 | - | TRBJ1-2
TGTGCCAGCAGCTTAGTAACCGGTACCTACTTCTTT | CASSLVTGTYFF | few | TRBV7-2 | - | TRBJ1-1
TGTGCCAGCAAGCAGGGGAGAGGCTACACCTTC | CASKQGRGYTF | - | TRBV27 | - | TRBJ1-2
TGTGCCAGCAGCCATAGGGTCTTTTCGGCGGAAAGCACTGAAGCTTTCTTT | CASSHRVFSAESTEAFF | many | TRBV7-6 | - | TRBJ1-1
TGTGCCAGCAGTCAGATTGTTTCTAAGGGGACAGATACGCAGTATTTT | CASSQIVSKGTDTQYF | few | TRBV7-8 | - | TRBJ2-3
TGTACCAGCTCGACCAGGGGCACCTCTGGAAACACCATATATTTT | CTSSTRGTSGNTIYF | - | TRBV28 | - | TRBJ1-3
TGTGCCAGCAGTTTAAAGGGGGCGCGATACGAGCAGTACTTC | CASSLKGARYEQYF | - | TRBV12-3/TRBV12-4 | TRBD1 | TRBJ2-7